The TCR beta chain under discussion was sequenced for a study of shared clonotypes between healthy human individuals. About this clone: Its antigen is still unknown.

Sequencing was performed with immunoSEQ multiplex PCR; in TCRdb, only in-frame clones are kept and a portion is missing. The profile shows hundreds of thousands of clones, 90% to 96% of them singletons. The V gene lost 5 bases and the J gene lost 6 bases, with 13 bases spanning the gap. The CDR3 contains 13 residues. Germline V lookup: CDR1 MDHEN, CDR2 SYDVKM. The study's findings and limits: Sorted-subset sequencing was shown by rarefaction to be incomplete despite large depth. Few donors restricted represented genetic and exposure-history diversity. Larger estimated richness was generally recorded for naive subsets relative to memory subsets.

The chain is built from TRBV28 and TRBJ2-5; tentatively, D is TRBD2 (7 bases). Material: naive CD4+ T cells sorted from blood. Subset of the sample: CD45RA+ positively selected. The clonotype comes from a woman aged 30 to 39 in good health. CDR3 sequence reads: CASSEGGLKTQYF. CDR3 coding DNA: TGTGCCAGCAGTGAGGGGGGGCTAAAGACCCAGTACTTC. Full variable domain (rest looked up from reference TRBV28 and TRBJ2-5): DVKVTQSSRYLVKRTGEKVFLECVQDMDHENMFWYRQDPGLGLRLIYFSYDVKMKEKGDIPEGYSVSREKKERFSLILESASTNQTSMYLCASSEGGLKTQYFGPGTRLLVL.